A single sample is the source of the 27 T cell receptor beta chains below, sequenced in a study of blood T cell repertoires in COVID-19. TCRdb's copy holds only in-frame clones and misses some; the assay was immunoSEQ multiplex PCR. The top ten hold under 9.5% of the sample, which has fewer than 75,000 clones, about nine tenths seen once. The sequenced sample consisted of peripheral blood. The receptors originated from a man aged 50 to 60 with active COVID-19.

V and J are TRBV11-3 and TRBJ2-1, with 12 bases fitting TRBD2. Germline CDR1 and CDR2: SGHNT and YENEEA. The CDR3 runs to 15 residues. Trimming removed 4 bases from V and 8 bases from J; junction bases left unmatched: 6. CDR3 nucleotides: TGTGCCAGCAGCTCTAGCGGGGGGGCCTTCCATGAGCAGTTCTTC. It encodes CASSSSGGAFHEQFF.

The chain joins TRBV7-9 to TRBJ2-7, with unresolved D. Trimming left V 1 base short and J 1 base short, with 8 bases between. This CDR3 is 14 amino acids long. The germline V gene encodes CDR1 SEHNR and CDR2 FQNEAQ (reference sequence). The CDR3 protein is CASSLVVTSYEQYF. CDR3 in DNA: TGTGCCAGCAGCTTAGTAGTCACTTCCTACGAGCAGTACTTC.

The rearrangement links TRBV7-2 to TRBJ1-1; D not resolved. Trimming removed 5 bases at V and 6 bases at J, with 16 bases between. Germline V gene sequence: CDR1 SGHTA, CDR2 FQGNSA. CDR3 length: 14 residues. As DNA, the CDR3 is TGTGCCAGCAGCCCGGTAATGGCGGTTTCTGAAGCTTTCTTT. This translates into CASSPVMAVSEAFF.

CDR3 coding DNA: TGTGCCACCAGCAGAGATGGGACTAGCGGGGTCAATGAGCAGTTCTTC. It encodes CATSRDGTSGVNEQFF. The rearrangement links TRBV15 to TRBJ2-1; 13 positions agree with TRBD2. After removal of 0 bases from V and 6 bases from J, the junction contained 2 bases not matched to a gene. The CDR3 is 16 residues long. The germline V gene has CDR1 LNHNV and CDR2 YYDKDF (reference sequence). Combining the CDR3 with reference TRBV15 and TRBJ2-1 gives the whole variable domain DAMVIQNPRYQVTQFGKPVTLSCSQTLNHNVMYWYQQKSSQAPKLLFHYYDKDFNNEADTPDNFQSRRPNTSFCFLDIRSPGLGDTAMYLCATSRDGTSGVNEQFFGPGTRLTVL.

CDR3 nucleotide sequence: TGTGCCAGCAGCTCCCCGGGGGACAGGGCCTCTTATGGCTACACCTTC. This sequence encodes CASSSPGDRASYGYTF. The V and J genes are TRBV7-9 and TRBJ1-2; 9 nucleotides match TRBD1. The germline V gene encodes CDR1 SEHNR and CDR2 FQNEAQ (reference sequence). V was clipped by 4 bases and J by 5 bases; unmatched bases: 11. The CDR3 is made up of 16 amino acids.

This sequence joins TRBV13 and TRBJ1-3; 8 bases match TRBD1. Unmatched junction bases numbered 8, after V lost 4 bases and J lost 3 bases. The CDR3 covers 16 residues. Per the germline V gene, CDR1 is PRHDT and CDR2 is FYEKMQ (reference sequence). CDR3 bases: TGTGCCAGCAGCTCCTACACAGGGGGGGGTGGAAACACCATATATTTT. It codes for CASSSYTGGGGNTIYF.

The rearrangement joins TRBV7-3 to TRBJ2-7; possibly TRBD2 for D (6 bases). V lost 2 bases to trimming and J lost 5 bases, with 10 bases between them. The CDR3 runs 13 residues. Germline CDR1 and CDR2: SGHTA and FQGTGA. This CDR3 reads CASSLYPGDEQYF. The CDR3 nucleotides are TGTGCCAGCAGCTTATACCCGGGAGACGAGCAGTACTTC.

This chain links TRBV3-1 (or the pseudogene TRBV3-2) with TRBJ2-5; 14 positions match TRBD2. CDR3 size: 18 residues. Looked up from germline, CDR1 is LGHDT and CDR2 is YNNKEL (reference sequence). Trimming at V came to 0 bases and at J to 2 bases, leaving 5 bases not matched to a gene. CDR3 nucleotides: TGTGCCAGCAGCCAAGAGACTAGCGGGAGGGAGATGCAAGAGACCCAGTACTTC. The encoded protein is CASSQETSGREMQETQYF.

This rearrangement joins TRBV2 to TRBJ2-5, with a weak D call TRBD1 (5 bases). CDR3 size: 15 residues. CDR1 is SNHLY and CDR2 is FYNNEI in the germline V gene. The germline V and J ends were trimmed by 6 bases and 1 base, with 15 bases remaining between them. This chain's CDR3 is CASSGTGGTQETQYF. As DNA, the CDR3 is TGTGCCAGCAGCGGTACAGGTGGAACCCAAGAGACCCAGTACTTC. Using reference TRBV2 and TRBJ2-5 for the parts outside the CDR3, the full variable domain is EPEVTQTPSHQVTQMGQEVILRCVPISNHLYFYWYRQILGQKVEFLVSFYNNEISEKSEIFDDQFSVERPDGSNFTLKIRSTKLEDSAMYFCASSGTGGTQETQYFGPGTRLLVL.

The V and J genes are TRBV5-1 and TRBJ1-3, with TRBD1 as a possible D gene (5 bases). Germline V lookup: CDR1 SGHRS, CDR2 YFSETQ. The CDR3 contains 15 residues. V shed 4 bases and J shed 0 bases, with 11 bases lying between them. CDR3 region: CASSSGTGSGNTIYF. DNA of the CDR3: TGCGCCAGCAGCAGCGGGACCGGCTCTGGAAACACCATATATTTT. Full variable domain (missing parts from reference TRBV5-1 and TRBJ1-3): KAGVTQTPRYLIKTRGQQVTLSCSPISGHRSVSWYQQTPGQGLQFLFEYFSETQRNKGNFPGRFSGRQFSNSRSEMNVSTLELGDSALYLCASSSGTGSGNTIYFGEGSWLTVV.

The rearrangement links TRBV27 to TRBJ2-1; a possible D gene is TRBD2 (6 bases). V lost 0 bases, J lost 12 bases, and 15 bases lay in between. The CDR3 length is 14 residues. In germline, CDR1 is MNHEY, CDR2 SMNVEV (reference sequence). The CDR3 loop reads CASSLSGSVMVQFF. The CDR3 nucleotides read TGTGCCAGCAGTTTATCCGGGAGTGTCATGGTGCAGTTCTTC.

This chain uses TRBV5-6 with TRBJ2-3, with TRBD1 matching 9 bases. Trimming removed 4 bases from V and 6 bases from J; junction bases left unmatched: 15. There are 17 residues in the CDR3. CDR1 is SGHDT and CDR2 is YYEEEE in the germline V gene. CDR3 in amino acids: CASSRGPGTGLTDTQYF. CDR3 bases: TGTGCCAGCAGCCGTGGCCCCGGGACAGGGCTTACCGATACGCAGTATTTT.

This chain connects TRBV5-4 to TRBJ2-1; no reliable D call. The germline V gene has CDR1 SGHNT and CDR2 YYREEE (reference sequence). Trimming took off 5 bases at V and 5 bases at J, with 14 bases between the two ends. This CDR3 has 14 amino acids. The CDR3 is CASRTPGPDNEQFF. DNA for the CDR3: TGTGCCAGCAGAACCCCGGGTCCCGACAATGAGCAGTTCTTC.

The chain combines TRBV28 with TRBJ2-5; 8 nucleotides line up with TRBD1. CDR1 MDHEN and CDR2 SYDVKM come from the germline V gene. This CDR3 contains 18 residues. Unmatched junction bases numbered 18, after V lost 6 bases and J lost 3 bases. This CDR3 reads CASRQVSPSDRAEETQYF. The CDR3 DNA reads TGTGCCAGCAGACAAGTTTCCCCCTCGGACAGGGCTGAAGAGACCCAGTACTTC.

The chain carries TRBV6-5 and TRBJ2-1; 7 nucleotides align to TRBD2. The germline V gene has CDR1 MNHEY and CDR2 SVGAGI. This CDR3 region has 15 residues. Trimming at V came to 2 bases and at J to 8 bases, leaving 9 bases not matched to a gene. CDR3 in amino acids: CASSYTVGRVDEQFF. CDR3 DNA sequence: TGTGCCAGCAGTTACACCGTAGGGAGGGTTGATGAGCAGTTCTTC.

The chain recombines TRBV30 with TRBJ2-1; 13 positions match TRBD2. V shed 5 bases, J shed 9 bases, and the junction held 4 bases outside the gene matches. The CDR3 consists of 13 residues. Germline-derived CDR1 and CDR2 are GTSNPN and SVGIG (reference sequence). The CDR3 reads CAWGLAGAAEQFF. As DNA, the CDR3 is TGTGCCTGGGGACTAGCGGGAGCAGCTGAGCAGTTCTTC.

V usage is TRBV7-3 and J usage is TRBJ1-1, with D possibly matching TRBD1 (6 bases). The CDR3 extends over 13 amino acids. From germline, CDR1 is SGHTA and CDR2 FQGTGA. V dropped 5 bases and J dropped 4 bases, with 11 bases sitting between them. The CDR3 region is CASSRDKSTEAFF. The CDR3 coding sequence is TGTGCCAGCAGCAGGGACAAATCCACTGAAGCTTTCTTT.

This clone was seen a single time. This rearrangement joins TRBV28 to TRBJ2-7; D may be TRBD2 (7 bases). With 4 bases removed from V and 2 bases from J, the gap between germline ends came to 12 bases. The germline V gene encodes CDR1 MDHEN and CDR2 SYDVKM. The CDR3 is 14 amino acids. The CDR3 reads CASSSGGSPYEQYF. CDR3 DNA: TGTGCCAGCAGTTCGGGGGGCAGTCCCTACGAGCAGTACTTC.

CDR3 loop: CASSRRNFPKSGPNYGYTF. Written as DNA, the CDR3 is TGTGCCAGTAGCCGCCGCAACTTCCCTAAGTCAGGTCCGAACTATGGCTACACCTTC. The chain recombines TRBV19 with TRBJ1-2; D gene uncertain. Per the germline V gene, CDR1 is LNHDA and CDR2 is SQIVND (reference sequence). Trimming left V 6 bases short and J 2 bases short, with 28 bases between. The CDR3 sequence is 19 residues long. Full variable domain (missing parts from reference TRBV19 and TRBJ1-2): DGGITQSPKYLFRKEGQNVTLSCEQNLNHDAMYWYRQDPGQGLRLIYYSQIVNDFQKGDIAEGYSVSREKKESFPLTVTSAQKNPTAFYLCASSRRNFPKSGPNYGYTFGSGTRLTVV.

This chain joins TRBV6-2 or TRBV6-3 and TRBJ2-7; D is possibly TRBD1 (5 bases). Germline V CDR1 and CDR2: MNHEY, SVGEGT. The CDR3 spans 13 residues. V gave up 3 bases and J gave up 9 bases, with 15 bases separating them. The CDR3: CASSYDSRSRQYF. The CDR3 coding sequence is TGTGCCAGCAGTTATGACAGTAGAAGTCGGCAGTACTTC.

The chain links TRBV5-6 to TRBJ1-2; 7 bases agree with TRBD1. Germline V gene sequence: CDR1 SGHDT, CDR2 YYEEEE. The V segment lost 2 bases and the J segment 12 bases; nucleotides outside the gene matches: 13. The length of the CDR3 is 14 residues. The CDR3 DNA sequence: TGTGCCAGCAGCTTTACCGACAGGGAAAATATCGACACCTTC. This gives the protein CASSFTDRENIDTF.

This chain's CDR3 is CATSDLQTGQETQYF. The CDR3 nucleotides are TGTGCCACCAGTGATTTGCAAACAGGGCAGGAGACCCAGTACTTC. The chain combines TRBV24-1 with TRBJ2-5, with a weak D call TRBD1 (6 bases). The CDR3 loop spans 15 amino acids. Trimming pared 0 bases from V and 5 bases from J, leaving 12 bases between. Per the germline V gene, CDR1 is KGHDR and CDR2 is SFDVKD.

The chain has TRBV2 and TRBJ2-2; 8 bases match TRBD1. After removal of 6 bases from V and 1 base from J, the junction contained 7 bases not matched to a gene. The CDR3 is made up of 16 amino acids. From germline, CDR1 is SNHLY and CDR2 FYNNEI. The CDR3 protein is CASRGQTGVNTGELFF. Written as DNA, the CDR3 is TGTGCCAGCAGAGGGCAGACAGGGGTGAACACCGGGGAGCTGTTTTTT.

This clone was recorded only once. This chain links TRBV30 with TRBJ2-7, with 13 bases lining up with TRBD2. The CDR3 sequence is 16 residues long. Germline values: CDR1 GTSNPN, CDR2 SVGIG (reference sequence). Trimming at V came to 0 bases and at J to 1 base, leaving 3 bases not matched to a gene. Here the CDR3 reads CAWSVRLAGGSYEQYF. In nucleotides, the CDR3 is TGTGCCTGGAGTGTACGACTAGCGGGAGGTTCCTACGAGCAGTACTTC.

The rearrangement uses TRBV6-6 and TRBJ2-1; possibly TRBD2 for D (5 bases). Looked up from germline, CDR1 is MNHNY and CDR2 is SVGAGI (reference sequence). This CDR3 region has 15 residues. The germline V and J ends were trimmed by 8 bases and 5 bases, with 19 bases remaining between them. The CDR3 bases are TGTGCCAGCTCAAGACCGGGGAGAACCAACAATGAGCAGTTCTTC. Translation gives CASSRPGRTNNEQFF.

The chain employs TRBV27 and TRBJ2-7, with D possibly matching TRBD1 (5 bases). Germline V gives CDR1 MNHEY, CDR2 SMNVEV (reference sequence). The length of the CDR3 is 13 residues. Trimming took 1 base from V and 8 from J, leaving 12 bases between them. The CDR3 bases are TGTGCCAGCAGTTTATTTCAGGGTCTCAAGCAGTACTTC. Protein product: CASSLFQGLKQYF.

This clone was counted a single time. V is TRBV19 and J is TRBJ2-1, with D uncertain. The CDR3 sequence is 13 residues long. The V gene lost 5 bases and the J gene lost 5 bases, with 10 bases spanning the gap. CDR1 and CDR2 (germline): LNHDA, SQIVND (reference sequence). The CDR3 nucleotides are TGTGCCAGTAGTTTCCGCGAGGACAATGAGCAGTTCTTC. This sequence encodes CASSFREDNEQFF.